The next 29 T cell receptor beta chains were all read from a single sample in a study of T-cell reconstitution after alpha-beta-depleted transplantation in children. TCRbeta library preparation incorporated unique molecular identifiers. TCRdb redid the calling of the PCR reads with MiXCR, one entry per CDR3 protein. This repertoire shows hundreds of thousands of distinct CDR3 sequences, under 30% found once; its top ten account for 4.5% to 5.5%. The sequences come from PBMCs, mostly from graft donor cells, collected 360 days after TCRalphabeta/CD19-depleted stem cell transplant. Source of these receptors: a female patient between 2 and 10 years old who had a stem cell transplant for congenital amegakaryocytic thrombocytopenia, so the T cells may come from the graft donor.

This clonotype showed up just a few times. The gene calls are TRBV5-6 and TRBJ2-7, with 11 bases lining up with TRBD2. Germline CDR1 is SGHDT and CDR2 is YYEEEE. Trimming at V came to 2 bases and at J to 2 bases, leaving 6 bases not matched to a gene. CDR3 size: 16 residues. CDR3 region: CASSLRTSGRTYEQYF. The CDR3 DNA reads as TGTGCCAGCAGCTTAAGAACTAGCGGGAGAACCTACGAGCAGTACTTC.

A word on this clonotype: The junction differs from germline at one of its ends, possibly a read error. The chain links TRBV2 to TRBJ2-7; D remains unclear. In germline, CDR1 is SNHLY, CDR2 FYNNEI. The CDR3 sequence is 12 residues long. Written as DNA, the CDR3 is TGTGCCAGCAGTGGGAACAGTCGTATCGACGACTTC. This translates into CASSGNSRIDDF.

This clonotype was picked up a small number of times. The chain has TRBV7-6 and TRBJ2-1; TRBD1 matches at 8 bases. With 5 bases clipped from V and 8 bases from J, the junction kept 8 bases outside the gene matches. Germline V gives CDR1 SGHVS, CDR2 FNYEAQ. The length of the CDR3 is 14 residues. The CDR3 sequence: CASSPADRDHEQFF. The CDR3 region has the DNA TGTGCCAGCAGCCCCGCGGACAGGGACCATGAGCAGTTCTTC.

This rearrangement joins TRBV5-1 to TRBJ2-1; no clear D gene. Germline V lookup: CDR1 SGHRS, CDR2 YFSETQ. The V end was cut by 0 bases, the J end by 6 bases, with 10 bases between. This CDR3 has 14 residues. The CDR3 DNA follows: TGCGCCAGCAGCTTGGCCAATTTTGGCAATGAGCAGTTCTTC. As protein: CASSLANFGNEQFF.

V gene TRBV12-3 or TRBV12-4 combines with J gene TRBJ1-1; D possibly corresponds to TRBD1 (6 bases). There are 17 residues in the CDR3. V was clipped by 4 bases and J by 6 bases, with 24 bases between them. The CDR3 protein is CASSSAGGARDDSEAFF. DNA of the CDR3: TGTGCCAGCAGTTCCGCCGGGGGGGCTCGGGACGACTCTGAAGCTTTCTTT.

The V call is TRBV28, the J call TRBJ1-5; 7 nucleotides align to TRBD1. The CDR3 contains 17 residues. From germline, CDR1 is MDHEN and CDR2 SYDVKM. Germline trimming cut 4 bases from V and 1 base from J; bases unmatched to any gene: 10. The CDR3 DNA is TGTGCCAGCAGTTCCGAAATACAGGGGATCAGCAATCAGCCCCAGCATTTT. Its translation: CASSSEIQGISNQPQHF.

CDR3 residues: CASSPSWAGRRDYGYTF. CDR3 sequence (DNA): TGTGCCAGCAGCCCGTCCTGGGCCGGTCGACGAGACTATGGCTACACCTTC. The V gene is TRBV11-2, the J gene TRBJ1-2; no firm D call. Germline lookup yields CDR1 SGHAT and CDR2 FQNNGV. Trimming stripped 5 bases from V and 3 bases from J, with 22 bases between. The CDR3 length is 17 residues.

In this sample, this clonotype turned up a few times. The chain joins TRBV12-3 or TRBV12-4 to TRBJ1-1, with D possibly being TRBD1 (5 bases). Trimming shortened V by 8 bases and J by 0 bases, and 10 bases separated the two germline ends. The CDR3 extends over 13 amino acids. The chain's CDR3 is CASGLGVNTEAFF. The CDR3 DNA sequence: TGTGCCAGCGGGCTGGGGGTGAACACTGAAGCTTTCTTT.

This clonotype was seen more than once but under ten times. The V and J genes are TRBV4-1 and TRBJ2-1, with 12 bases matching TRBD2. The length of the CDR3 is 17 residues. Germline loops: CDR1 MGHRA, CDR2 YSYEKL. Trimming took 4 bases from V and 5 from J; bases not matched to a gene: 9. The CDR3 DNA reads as TGCGCCAGCAGCCGAACAATCGGACTAGCGGGGAACAATGAGCAGTTCTTC. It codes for CASSRTIGLAGNNEQFF.

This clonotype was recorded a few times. CDR3 DNA: TGTGCCAGCAGCTTAGTTGCCTCTGGAAACACCATATATTTT. Protein sequence: CASSLVASGNTIYF. This chain links TRBV7-9 with TRBJ1-3, with no clear D. CDR1 and CDR2 (germline): SEHNR, FQNEAQ (reference sequence). This CDR3 is 14 amino acids long. Trimming pared 1 base from V and 0 bases from J, leaving 4 bases between.

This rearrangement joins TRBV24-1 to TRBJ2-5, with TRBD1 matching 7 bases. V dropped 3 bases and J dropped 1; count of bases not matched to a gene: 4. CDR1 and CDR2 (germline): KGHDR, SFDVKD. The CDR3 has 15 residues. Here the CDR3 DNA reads TGTGCCACCAGTGATGTACAGGGGACCCAAGAGACCCAGTACTTC. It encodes CATSDVQGTQETQYF.

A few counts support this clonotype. The CDR3 here is CASSPGILQGAMETQYF. The CDR3 region has the DNA TGTGCCAGCAGCCCCGGAATTTTACAGGGGGCTATGGAGACCCAGTACTTC. The chain uses TRBV9 and TRBJ2-5; TRBD1 agrees at 9 bases. The CDR3 has 17 residues. With 4 bases clipped from V and 5 bases from J, the junction kept 15 bases outside the gene matches. CDR1 and CDR2 (germline): SGDLS, YYNGEE.

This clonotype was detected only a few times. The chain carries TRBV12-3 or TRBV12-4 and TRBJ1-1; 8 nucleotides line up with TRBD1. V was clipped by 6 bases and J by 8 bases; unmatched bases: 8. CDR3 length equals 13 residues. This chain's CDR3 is CASRLGGQEEAFF. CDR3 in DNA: TGTGCCAGCAGACTAGGGGGACAGGAGGAAGCTTTCTTT.

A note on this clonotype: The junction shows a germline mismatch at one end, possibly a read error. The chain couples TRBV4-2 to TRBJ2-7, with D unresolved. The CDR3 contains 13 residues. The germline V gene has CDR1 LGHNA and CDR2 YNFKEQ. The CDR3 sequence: CASSQRSGYGQYF. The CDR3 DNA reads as TGTGCCAGCAGCCAACGATCTGGGTACGGGCAGTACTTC.

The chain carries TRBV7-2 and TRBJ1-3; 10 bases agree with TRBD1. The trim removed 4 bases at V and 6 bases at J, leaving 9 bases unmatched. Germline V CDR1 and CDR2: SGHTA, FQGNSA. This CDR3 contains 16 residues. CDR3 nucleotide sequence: TGTGCCAGCAGCTCCGGAGCCGGGACAGGGGTAAACACCATATATTTT. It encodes CASSSGAGTGVNTIYF.

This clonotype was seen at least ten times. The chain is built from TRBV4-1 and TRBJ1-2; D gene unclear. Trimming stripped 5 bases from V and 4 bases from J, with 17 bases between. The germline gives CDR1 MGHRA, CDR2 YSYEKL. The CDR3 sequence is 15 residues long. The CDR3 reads CASSTLLREGYGYTF. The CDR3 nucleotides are TGCGCCAGCAGCACCCTCCTGAGGGAGGGCTATGGCTACACCTTC.

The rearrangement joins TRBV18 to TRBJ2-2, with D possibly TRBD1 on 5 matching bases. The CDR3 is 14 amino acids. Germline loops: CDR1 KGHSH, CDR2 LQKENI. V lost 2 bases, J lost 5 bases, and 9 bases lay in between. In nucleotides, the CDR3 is TGTGCCAGCTCACCATTCAAGGGGACCGGGGAGCTGTTTTTT. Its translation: CASSPFKGTGELFF.

In nucleotides, the CDR3 is TGTGCCAGCAGCGAAGGATACAGGGCGTTAGGCACTGAAGCTTTCTTT. Its translation: CASSEGYRALGTEAFF. V gene TRBV5-4 combines with J gene TRBJ1-1; D is perhaps TRBD1 (6 bases). V gave up 4 bases and J gave up 4 bases, with 20 bases separating them. Germline V CDR1 and CDR2: SGHNT, YYREEE (reference sequence). This CDR3 has 16 residues.

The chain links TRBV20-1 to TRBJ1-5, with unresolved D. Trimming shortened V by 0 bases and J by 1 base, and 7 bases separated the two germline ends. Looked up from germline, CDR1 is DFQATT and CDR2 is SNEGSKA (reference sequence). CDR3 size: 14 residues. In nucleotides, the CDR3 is TGCAGTGCTAGAGACCCGGTCAGCAATCAGCCCCAGCATTTT. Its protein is CSARDPVSNQPQHF.

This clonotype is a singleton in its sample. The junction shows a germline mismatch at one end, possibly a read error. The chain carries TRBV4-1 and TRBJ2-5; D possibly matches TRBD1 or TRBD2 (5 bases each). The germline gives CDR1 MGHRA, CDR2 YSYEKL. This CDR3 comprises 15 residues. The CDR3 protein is CASSQDSLGGETKYF. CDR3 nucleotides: TGCGCCAGCAGCCAAGATTCACTTGGGGGTGAGACCAAGTACTTC.

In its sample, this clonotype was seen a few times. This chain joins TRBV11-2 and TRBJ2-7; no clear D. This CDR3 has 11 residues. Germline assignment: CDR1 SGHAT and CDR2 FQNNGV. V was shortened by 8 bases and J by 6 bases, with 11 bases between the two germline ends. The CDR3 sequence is CASALRSEQYF. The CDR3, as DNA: TGTGCCAGCGCATTGCGGTCCGAGCAGTACTTC. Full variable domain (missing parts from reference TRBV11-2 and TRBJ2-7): EAGVAQSPRYKIIEKRQSVAFWCNPISGHATLYWYQQILGQGPKLLIQFQNNGVVDDSQLPKDRFSAERLKGVDSTLKIQPAKLEDSAVYLCASALRSEQYFGPGTRLTVT.

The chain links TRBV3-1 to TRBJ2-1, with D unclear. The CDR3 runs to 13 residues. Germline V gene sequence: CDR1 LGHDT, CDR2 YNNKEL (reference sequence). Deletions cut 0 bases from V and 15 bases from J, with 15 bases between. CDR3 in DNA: TGTGCCAGCAGCCAAGAATTCCGGGCCGTTTCGTTCTTC. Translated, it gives CASSQEFRAVSFF.

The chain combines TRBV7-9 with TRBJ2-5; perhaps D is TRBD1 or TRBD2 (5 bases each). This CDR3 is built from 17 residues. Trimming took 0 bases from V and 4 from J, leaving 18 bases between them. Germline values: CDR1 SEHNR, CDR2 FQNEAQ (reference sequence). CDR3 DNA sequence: TGTGCCAGCAGCTTAGCCACGAGGTGGGGGTCGGGAGAGACCCAGTACTTC. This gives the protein CASSLATRWGSGETQYF.

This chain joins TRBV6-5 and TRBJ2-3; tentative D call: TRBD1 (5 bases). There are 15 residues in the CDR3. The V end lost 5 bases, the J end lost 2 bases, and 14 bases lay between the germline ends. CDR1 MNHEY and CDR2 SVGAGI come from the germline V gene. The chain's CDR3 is CASSTMGRDTDTQYF. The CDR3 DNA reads TGTGCCAGCAGTACTATGGGGCGCGACACAGATACGCAGTATTTT.

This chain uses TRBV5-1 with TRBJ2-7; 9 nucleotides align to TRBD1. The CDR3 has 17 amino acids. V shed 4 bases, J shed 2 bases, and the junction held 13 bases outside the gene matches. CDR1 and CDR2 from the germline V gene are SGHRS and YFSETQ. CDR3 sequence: CASSQRPGTGYPYEQYF. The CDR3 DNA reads TGCGCCAGCAGCCAACGTCCCGGGACAGGGTACCCCTACGAGCAGTACTTC.

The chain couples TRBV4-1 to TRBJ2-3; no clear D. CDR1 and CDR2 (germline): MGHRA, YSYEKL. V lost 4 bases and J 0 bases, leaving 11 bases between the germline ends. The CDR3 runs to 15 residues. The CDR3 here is CASSLTAASTDTQYF. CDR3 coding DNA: TGCGCCAGCAGCCTTACGGCGGCTAGCACAGATACGCAGTATTTT.

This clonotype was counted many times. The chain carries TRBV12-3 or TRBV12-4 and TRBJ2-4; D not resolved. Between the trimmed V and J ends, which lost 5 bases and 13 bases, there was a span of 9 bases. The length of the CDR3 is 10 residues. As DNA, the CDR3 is TGTGCCAGCAGTCCAAAAGTCCAGTACTTC. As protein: CASSPKVQYF.

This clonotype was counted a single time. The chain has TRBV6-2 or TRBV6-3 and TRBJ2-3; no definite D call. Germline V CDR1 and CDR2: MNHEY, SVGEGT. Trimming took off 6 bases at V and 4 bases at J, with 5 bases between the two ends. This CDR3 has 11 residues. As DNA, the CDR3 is TGTGCCAGCAGAGGAGCAGATACGCAGTATTTT. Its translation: CASRGADTQYF.

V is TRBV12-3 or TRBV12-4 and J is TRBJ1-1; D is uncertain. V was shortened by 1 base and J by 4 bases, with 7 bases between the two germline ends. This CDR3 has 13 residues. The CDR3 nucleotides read TGTGCCAGCAGTTTAGGAATGAGCACTGAAGCTTTCTTT. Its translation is CASSLGMSTEAFF.